The next 3 T cell receptor beta chains were all read from a single sample in a study of blood T cell repertoires in COVID-19. The assay was immunoSEQ multiplex PCR, and TCRdb's table has in-frame clones only and misses some. The sample has 100,000 to 150,000 clones; around 86% are singletons. Sequencing used peripheral blood. These receptors were collected from a man at least 80 years old with active or convalescent COVID-19.

The V call is TRBV7-3, the J call TRBJ1-1; tentatively, D is TRBD1 (5 bases). CDR1 and CDR2 from the germline V gene are SGHTA and FQGTGA. V was trimmed by 6 bases and J by 0 bases, leaving 8 bases between them. The length of the CDR3 is 13 residues. For the CDR3, the DNA is TGTGCCAGCAGGAGACAGCTGAACACTGAAGCTTTCTTT. It translates to CASRRQLNTEAFF. The complete variable domain, with remaining parts taken from reference TRBV7-3 and TRBJ1-1, reads GAGVSQTPSNKVTEKGKYVELRCDPISGHTALYWYRQSLGQGPEFLIYFQGTGAADDSGLPNDRFFAVRPEGSVSTLKIQRTERGDSAVYLCASRRQLNTEAFFGQGTRLTVV.

The chain uses TRBV5-1 and TRBJ2-1; 13 positions agree with TRBD2. Unmatched junction bases numbered 5, after V lost 5 bases and J lost 6 bases. Germline CDR1 and CDR2: SGHRS and YFSETQ. This CDR3 is built from 15 residues. In nucleotides, the CDR3 is TGCGCCAGCAGAGCTGGACTAGCGGGAGCCAATGAGCAGTTCTTC. The encoded protein is CASRAGLAGANEQFF.

The J gene is TRBJ1-2, the V gene TRBV12-3 or TRBV12-4, with D perhaps TRBD1 (6 bases). The CDR3 contains 13 residues. V lost 6 bases to trimming and J lost 1 base, with 9 bases between them. DNA of the CDR3: TGTGCCAGCAGGATACAGGGTAACTATGGCTACACCTTC. This encodes CASRIQGNYGYTF.